This TCR beta chain was sequenced in a study of early T cells in non-severe SARS-CoV-2 infection. Study in general: Bulk RNA taken from unsorted whole blood was sequenced, leaving chains unpaired. Points from the study as a whole: VDJdb matching favored anti-spike CD8 responses, missing private and CD4 specificities.

The CDR3 sequence is 14 residues long. V gave up 3 bases and J gave up 4 bases, with 7 bases separating them. Researchers attached unique molecular identifiers to individual cDNA molecules. TCRdb recomputed calls from the 5' RACE reads with MiXCR, one row per CDR3 protein. The sample yields tens of thousands of distinct CDR3 sequences, about 4.3% seen once. This clonotype has ten or more counts. What it binds is unknown. This receptor was obtained from an adult who was a healthcare worker with PCR-confirmed SARS-CoV-2 infection or an uninfected control (not recorded which). The J gene is TRBJ1-6, the V gene TRBV12-3 or TRBV12-4, with D hard to call. The source material was whole blood. The CDR3: CASSFGTYNSPLHF. The CDR3 DNA is TGTGCCAGCAGTTTCGGCACTTATAATTCACCCCTCCACTTT.